One T cell receptor beta chain is described in this entry. The data belong to a study of blood T cell repertoires in COVID-19. Per the study methods: Estimates of nucleated cell counts were drawn from the amplification of reference gene primers. The table came from immunoSEQ multiplex PCR; TCRdb's copy has only in-frame clones and leaves some out. The DNA was the basis for D and trimming; V, J and clone size are from that table. The profile shows about 70,000 clones, roughly 90% of them singletons. The sequence was collected from a man between 45 and 60 years old with COVID-19, enrolled during active disease. Sequencing was carried out using peripheral blood.

In DNA, the CDR3 is TGTGCCTGGAGTAAGGATAGGGCTAGCTGGGCCTACGAGCAGTACTTC. It yields the protein CAWSKDRASWAYEQYF. The rearrangement joins TRBV30 to TRBJ2-7; D may be TRBD2 (5 bases). The CDR3 loop spans 16 amino acids. Trimming cost V 2 bases and J 2 bases, with 19 bases left between them. CDR1 is GTSNPN and CDR2 is SVGIG in the germline V gene (reference sequence).